The 9 T cell receptor beta chains listed next were all sequenced from one sample in a study of blood T cell repertoires in COVID-19. Clones were read by immunoSEQ multiplex PCR, and TCRdb kept only the in-frame ones, dropping some. This sample has about 320,000 clones; 70% to 90% occur once, and the top ten carry approximately 7.9%. Sequenced input: peripheral blood. The receptor set was obtained from a human donor in a cohort sampled during active COVID-19.

The chain employs TRBV19 and TRBJ1-5; tentative D call: TRBD1 (5 bases). The V end was cut by 3 bases, the J end by 8 bases, with 17 bases between. Looked up from germline, CDR1 is LNHDA and CDR2 is SQIVND (reference sequence). The CDR3 extends over 15 amino acids. The CDR3 loop reads CASSMTPTEGKPQHF. The CDR3 DNA sequence: TGTGCCAGTAGTATGACACCCACGGAGGGGAAGCCCCAGCATTTT.

This chain uses TRBV9 with TRBJ1-6; D is uncertain. CDR3 size: 16 residues. With 4 bases removed from V and 0 bases from J, the gap between germline ends came to 11 bases. Germline V gene lookup returns CDR1 SGDLS and CDR2 YYNGEE. Written as DNA, the CDR3 is TGTGCCAGCAGCCCGCAACAGAGCTCCTATAATTCACCCCTCCACTTT. Its translation is CASSPQQSSYNSPLHF.

The chain carries TRBV30 and TRBJ1-6, with 7 positions matching TRBD1. The V gene end was trimmed by 0 bases and the J gene end by 8 bases; junction bases not matched to a gene: 4. Looked up from germline, CDR1 is GTSNPN and CDR2 is SVGIG (reference sequence). The CDR3 spans 14 residues. CDR3 nucleotide sequence: TGTGCCTGGAGTGTAGCGACAGGGCATTCACCCCTCCACTTT. It encodes CAWSVATGHSPLHF.

The genes are TRBV7-9 and TRBJ1-1, with 7 bases that match TRBD1. The CDR3 sequence is 15 residues long. V lost 5 bases to trimming and J lost 6 bases; unmatched junction nucleotides: 12. Germline V CDR1 and CDR2: SEHNR, FQNEAQ (reference sequence). CDR3 sequence: CASSQAWTGTAEAFF. The CDR3 DNA is TGTGCCAGCAGCCAAGCCTGGACAGGTACAGCTGAAGCTTTCTTT.

A few counts support this clone. The CDR3: CASSSDFWNTEAFF. CDR3 nucleotides: TGTGCCAGCAGCTCCGACTTTTGGAACACTGAAGCTTTCTTT. The rearrangement joins TRBV5-8 to TRBJ1-1; no reliable D call. Per germline, CDR1 SGHTS and CDR2 YDEGEE. This CDR3 spans 14 amino acids. With 3 bases removed from V and 1 base from J, the gap between germline ends came to 10 bases.

This chain uses TRBV6-2 or TRBV6-3 with TRBJ2-7, with D unresolved. The germline CDR1 and CDR2 sequences are MNHEY and SVGEGT. V lost 2 bases, J lost 6 bases, and 5 bases lay in between. CDR3 length equals 11 residues. The CDR3 sequence: CASSYVGEQYF. In DNA form, the CDR3 reads TGTGCCAGCAGTTACGTCGGCGAGCAGTACTTC.

The chain couples TRBV6-5 to TRBJ1-2; TRBD1 matches 8 bases. Per germline, CDR1 MNHEY and CDR2 SVGAGI. Trimming took 5 bases from V and 7 from J; bases not matched to a gene: 12. There are 15 residues in the CDR3. DNA for the CDR3: TGTGCCAGCAGTCACCGAGGACAGGGCGCTTTTGGCTACACCTTC. This sequence encodes CASSHRGQGAFGYTF.

The chain is built from TRBV19 and TRBJ1-4; 8 bases fit TRBD1. From germline, CDR1 is LNHDA and CDR2 SQIVND (reference sequence). The CDR3 is 15 residues long. V shed 4 bases, J shed 5 bases, and the junction held 6 bases outside the gene matches. The CDR3 reads CASSKPGQENEKLFF. The CDR3 nucleotides are TGTGCCAGTAGTAAGCCGGGACAGGAGAATGAAAAACTGTTTTTT.

This sequence joins TRBV10-1 and TRBJ2-1; 10 nucleotides align to TRBD2. Germline lookup yields CDR1 WNHNN and CDR2 SYGVQD (reference sequence). This CDR3 contains 18 residues. J was trimmed by 6 bases and V by 0 bases; bases with no gene match: 11. Written as DNA, the CDR3 is TGCGCCAGCAGTGAGTCTTCTTTTAAGCGGGGGGGCCTCAATGAGCAGTTCTTC. The encoded protein is CASSESSFKRGGLNEQFF.